The T cell receptor (beta chain) under discussion was sequenced for a study of shared clonotypes between healthy human individuals. Whole-study context: Participating donors consisted of a couple of women and a few men aged 18 to 49.

This clone was observed a single time. Naive CD8 cells comprised CD45RO-negative, CCR7-positively selected cells, excluding terminally differentiated effector memory CD45RA+ cells. The donors were adults (healthy and HIV-negative) with no recent acute infections or vaccinations. Looked up from germline, CDR1 is SQVTM and CDR2 is ANQGSEA. The V gene end was trimmed by 4 bases and the J gene end by 0 bases; junction bases not matched to a gene: 2. This CDR3 region has 13 residues. In the original analysis: For the immunoSEQ data, sequences were junction-only without quality scores, so filtering differed. The assay was immunoSEQ multiplex PCR, and TCRdb's table has in-frame clones only and misses some. The D gene and trimming were derived from the DNA, and the V and J assignments and clone size from that table. The sample has roughly 2 million clones; approximately 95% are singletons.

This clonotype was sampled from a man aged 18 to 30 in good health. The gene calls are TRBV29-1 and TRBJ2-7, with TRBD1 matching over 8 bases. The sample comprised naive CD8+ T cells sorted from blood. The CDR3 protein is CSVGTGPSYEQYF. The DNA of the CDR3 is TGCAGCGTTGGGACAGGGCCCTCCTACGAGCAGTACTTC.